The clone carrying this T cell receptor (beta chain) has more than one count but fewer than ten. Its target is not known. Healthy Caucasians alone served as donors. The data are from a study of identical twins. Study-wide results and caveats: Fewer insertions characterized abundant cord blood beta clonotypes, whereas memory repertoires showed none.

Template switching (which added a universal primer site) was used, and cDNA carried unique molecular identifiers. TCRdb re-called the 5' RACE reads through MiXCR, storing one row per CDR3 protein. The sample lists fewer than 550,000 distinct CDR3 sequences, roughly an eighth occurring once. CDR3 length equals 16 residues. Trimming cost V 4 bases and J 5 bases; bases outside gene matches: 8. Per germline, CDR1 WSHSY and CDR2 SAAADI. The data were also submitted as part of a second study, on yellow fever vaccine responses in identical twins.

The TCR sequence derives from a young woman in good health. Sequenced material: CD4+ T cells sorted from blood. V is TRBV10-2 and J is TRBJ2-5; 12 positions agree with TRBD2. This chain's CDR3 is CASSGLAGALRETQYF. DNA for the CDR3: TGCGCCAGCAGTGGACTAGCGGGAGCTCTAAGGGAGACCCAGTACTTC.